The rows below give T cell receptor beta chains drawn from one sample of a study of identical twins. MiXCR was run by TCRdb on the 5' RACE reads, yielding one entry per CDR3 protein. The sample contains hundreds of thousands of distinct CDR3 sequences, 21% of which appear only once. The data also belong to a second study, concerning T cells expressing NK-cell markers.

Source material: PBMCs. These receptors originate from a woman younger than 30 in good health. Each CDR3 is given with its conserved first and last residue. Fields, in order: D gene, V gene, clone size, J gene, CDR3 protein, CDR3 DNA. A D gene is named only where the DNA matches it firmly. Size values are once, few and many counts, or a class for expanded clones, and some rows have none.

NA	TRBV9	NA	TRBJ2-1	CASSVGGADNEQFF	TGTGCCAGCAGCGTGGGGGGAGCTGACAATGAGCAGTTCTTC
NA	TRBV20-1	few	TRBJ2-1	CSARDAEREQFF	TGCAGTGCTAGAGATGCGGAGAGGGAGCAGTTCTTC
NA	TRBV18	NA	TRBJ1-1	CASQRSANTEAFF	TGTGCCAGCCAAAGAAGTGCGAACACTGAAGCTTTCTTT
TRBD2	TRBV20-1	few	TRBJ2-1	CSAPALGGSSYNEQFF	TGCAGTGCCCCCGCCCTCGGCGGGAGCTCCTACAATGAGCAGTTCTTC
NA	TRBV15	few	TRBJ1-5	CATSREYGSNQPQHF	TGTGCCACCAGCAGAGAGTATGGTAGCAATCAGCCCCAGCATTTT
TRBD2	TRBV3-1	NA	TRBJ2-5	CASSSYAKKLAGETQYF	TGTGCCAGCAGCTCCTACGCTAAGAAGCTAGCGGGGGAGACCCAGTACTTC
NA	TRBV10-2	NA	TRBJ2-2	CASSEVTNTGELFF	TGCGCCAGCAGTGAGGTGACGAACACCGGGGAGCTGTTTTTT
TRBD2	TRBV5-1	NA	TRBJ2-3	CASSSLAGGLWADTQYF	TGCGCCAGCAGCTCTCTAGCGGGGGGGCTTTGGGCGGATACGCAGTATTTT
NA	TRBV29-1	many	TRBJ2-3	CAAGVSTDTQYF	TGCGCGGCAGGGGTTTCCACAGATACGCAGTATTTT
TRBD2	TRBV6-1	few	TRBJ2-1	CASSTWTSGSYEQFF	TGTGCCAGCAGTACATGGACTAGCGGGAGTTATGAGCAGTTCTTC
NA	TRBV29-1	few	TRBJ2-5	CSVEMAWETQYF	TGCAGCGTTGAGATGGCGTGGGAGACCCAGTACTTC
NA	TRBV5-1	NA	TRBJ1-2	CASSLASDLYGYTF	TGCGCCAGCAGCTTGGCCTCAGATCTCTATGGCTACACCTTC
TRBD2	TRBV20-1	many	TRBJ2-7	CSVPKTSAYEQYF	TGCAGTGTTCCCAAGACTAGCGCGTACGAGCAGTACTTC
TRBD2	TRBV20-1	NA	TRBJ2-7	CSARVLGLAGGPLQDEQYF	TGCAGTGCTAGGGTACTGGGGCTAGCGGGAGGGCCCCTTCAAGACGAGCAGTACTTC
TRBD1	TRBV12-3/TRBV12-4	many	TRBJ2-7	CASSLGGGIYEQYF	TGTGCCAGCAGTTTAGGAGGGGGCATCTACGAGCAGTACTTC
NA	TRBV7-8	NA	TRBJ2-6	CASSPSPGRAGANVLTF	TGTGCCAGCAGCCCCTCTCCTGGGCGTGCTGGGGCCAACGTCCTGACTTTC
TRBD1	TRBV15	many	TRBJ2-1	CATSHRDRAREQFF	TGTGCCACCAGCCACCGGGACAGGGCACGGGAGCAGTTCTTC
NA	TRBV6-5	NA	TRBJ2-2	CASSSTFTGELFF	TGTGCCAGCAGTTCGACTTTCACCGGGGAGCTGTTTTTT
NA	TRBV6-5	NA	TRBJ2-5	CASSYYPQETQYF	TGTGCCAGCAGCTACTATCCCCAAGAGACCCAGTACTTC
NA	TRBV20-1	NA	TRBJ1-1	CSSPGLGALTEAFF	TGCAGTTCTCCGGGACTCGGGGCCCTAACTGAAGCTTTCTTT
NA	TRBV5-1	few	TRBJ1-2	CASSLNIYGYTF	TGCGCCAGCAGCTTGAACATCTATGGCTACACCTTC
TRBD2	TRBV7-3	NA	TRBJ2-1	CASSLLAGGYEQFF	TGTGCCAGCAGCTTACTAGCGGGGGGGTATGAGCAGTTCTTC
NA	TRBV15	NA	TRBJ2-4	CATSTRDIQYF	TGTGCCACCAGTACGAGGGACATTCAGTACTTC
NA	TRBV6-1	few	TRBJ1-1	CASSQVVWTEAFF	TGTGCCAGCAGTCAGGTAGTCTGGACTGAAGCTTTCTTT
NA	TRBV5-8	NA	TRBJ2-1	CASSLLETAYNEQFF	TGTGCCAGCAGCTTGCTGGAGACAGCCTACAATGAGCAGTTCTTC
NA	TRBV5-4	few	TRBJ2-1	CASTWGEPYNEQFF	TGTGCCAGTACGTGGGGGGAACCCTACAATGAGCAGTTCTTC
TRBD2	TRBV9	many	TRBJ2-5	CASSVGIAGLQETQYF	TGTGCCAGCAGCGTAGGGATAGCGGGGCTCCAAGAGACCCAGTACTTC